This T cell receptor (beta chain) was documented in a study of blood T cell repertoires in COVID-19. CDR1 ENHRY and CDR2 SYGVKD come from the germline V gene. The CDR3 contains 13 residues. V shed 4 bases and J 8 bases; nucleotides not matched to a gene: 4. In the authors' methods: How many nucleated cells were present was estimated from reference gene primer amplification. The method was immunoSEQ multiplex PCR; TCRdb's version includes in-frame clones alone and lacks a portion of them. V and J calls and clone size are as listed in that table; D and trimming were resolved from the DNA. The table lists over 200,000 clones, 70% to 85% of them singletons.

The J gene is TRBJ1-2, the V gene TRBV10-3, with TRBD1 matching over 10 bases. Material: PBMCs or T cells enriched from blood (not recorded which). The clonotype was recovered from a man in his fifties or sixties who had recovered from COVID-19. The CDR3 protein is CAISVGQGIGYTF. The CDR3 DNA reads TGTGCCATCAGTGTGGGACAGGGGATAGGCTACACCTTC.